A single sample is the source of the 8 T cell receptor beta chains below, sequenced in a study of blood T cell repertoires in COVID-19 (dated by TCRdb to 2018 to 2021). Libraries came from the immunoSEQ multiplex PCR assay. TCRdb took this table from immuneACCESS and kept in-frame rearrangements with V and J called. Such tables lack part of the clones; where checked against another copy, unresolved V genes explain under half of the gap, and the rest is unexplained. A total of 66,000 or so clones appear in this sample, 80% of them only once. In total, the top ten clones hold 8% to 10% of the sample. Specimen: peripheral blood. The receptors were sampled from a human donor in a cohort sampled during active COVID-19.

As for this clone: One end of the junction fails to match germline, which may point to a read error. The chain is built from TRBV7-2 and TRBJ2-7; 9 bases are a match to TRBD2. The germline CDR1 and CDR2 sequences are SGHTA and FQGNSA. The CDR3 has 12 amino acids. CDR3 bases: TGTGCCAGCAGCTTAGCTAGCGGGGGAGCACAATTC. Translation gives CASSLASGGAQF.

V is TRBV5-6 and J is TRBJ1-6; D is possibly TRBD1 (6 bases). V was cut by 0 bases and J by 9 bases, with 10 bases left in between. Germline CDR1 and CDR2: SGHDT and YYEEEE. The CDR3 extends over 14 amino acids. CDR3 DNA sequence: TGTGCCAGCAGCTTGGGCAGGGGTGGTTCACCCCTCCACTTT. Translation gives CASSLGRGGSPLHF.

CDR3 protein: CASSVDMRGTEAFF. DNA for the CDR3: TGTGCCAGCAGTGTGGATATGAGGGGGACTGAAGCTTTCTTT. The chain combines TRBV2 with TRBJ1-1; perhaps TRBD1 as D (6 bases). V was shortened by 4 bases and J by 5 bases, with 14 bases between the two germline ends. This CDR3 has 14 residues. Germline V gene data show CDR1 as SNHLY and CDR2 as FYNNEI.

This chain links TRBV6-2 or TRBV6-3 with TRBJ2-2; 14 nucleotides agree with TRBD2. The CDR3 has 18 amino acids. Trimming cost V 6 bases and J 5 bases; bases outside gene matches: 11. Germline-derived CDR1 and CDR2 are MNHEY and SVGEGT. The DNA for the CDR3 is TGTGCCAGCAGCCCTCCATGGACTAGCGGGAGGTCTACCGGGGAGCTGTTTTTT. Protein product: CASSPPWTSGRSTGELFF.

The rearrangement joins TRBV6-2 or TRBV6-3 to TRBJ2-7, with 9 bases aligning to TRBD1. The CDR3 runs to 13 residues. V shed 5 bases and J 5 bases; nucleotides not matched to a gene: 4. Germline values: CDR1 MNHEY, CDR2 SVGEGT. CDR3 coding DNA: TGTGCCAGCAGTCGGACAGGGGAGAACGAGCAGTACTTC. This sequence encodes CASSRTGENEQYF.

This clone was counted only a few times. The chain couples TRBV28 to TRBJ2-2; D is unclear. The ends were cut back, 5 bases at V and 6 bases at J, with 13 bases in the middle. Germline CDR1 MDHEN, CDR2 SYDVKM. The CDR3 covers 14 residues. The CDR3 protein is CASSAPLEAGELFF. The CDR3 DNA follows: TGTGCCAGCAGTGCCCCCCTCGAGGCCGGGGAGCTGTTTTTT.

The chain combines TRBV3-1 (or the pseudogene TRBV3-2) with TRBJ2-7; 7 bases are shared with TRBD1. This CDR3 spans 19 amino acids. Germline V gives CDR1 LGHDT, CDR2 YNNKEL (reference sequence). J gave up 5 bases and V 2 bases, and 21 bases lay outside the gene matches. The CDR3 nucleotides read TGTGCCAGCAGCCAATGTCTTGGGCTGACAGGGCGCAGTATAGACGAGCAGTACTTC. It translates to CASSQCLGLTGRSIDEQYF.

This sequence joins TRBV18 and TRBJ1-1, with D hard to call. The germline V and J ends were trimmed by 3 bases and 6 bases, with 11 bases remaining between them. The CDR3 is made up of 13 amino acids. Germline CDR1 reads KGHSH; CDR2 reads LQKENI. In DNA form, the CDR3 reads TGTGCCAGCTCACCTGGAGGGAAGGCTGAAGCTTTCTTT. Amino acids: CASSPGGKAEAFF.